This T cell receptor beta chain is drawn from a study of blood T cell repertoires in COVID-19. Study-level background: Sites across the United States, Italy and Spain contributed samples from acute and convalescent COVID-19.

Sequenced by immunoSEQ multiplex PCR; TCRdb stores in-frame clones only, minus some. The sample holds 150,000 or so clones, 90% to 95% seen once. Germline V gene sequence: CDR1 LNHNV, CDR2 YYDKDF (reference sequence). Trimming removed 0 bases from V and 3 bases from J, with 20 bases in between. CDR3 length: 18 residues. The TCR originated in a man aged 50-59 years with acute or convalescent COVID-19. The chain has TRBV15 and TRBJ1-1, with a tentative D call TRBD1 (5 bases). The specimen sequenced was peripheral blood. CDR3 in DNA: TGTGCCACCAGCAGAGATAGGGGAAGGCAGGGCAAGTACACTGAAGCTTTCTTT. This gives the protein CATSRDRGRQGKYTEAFF.